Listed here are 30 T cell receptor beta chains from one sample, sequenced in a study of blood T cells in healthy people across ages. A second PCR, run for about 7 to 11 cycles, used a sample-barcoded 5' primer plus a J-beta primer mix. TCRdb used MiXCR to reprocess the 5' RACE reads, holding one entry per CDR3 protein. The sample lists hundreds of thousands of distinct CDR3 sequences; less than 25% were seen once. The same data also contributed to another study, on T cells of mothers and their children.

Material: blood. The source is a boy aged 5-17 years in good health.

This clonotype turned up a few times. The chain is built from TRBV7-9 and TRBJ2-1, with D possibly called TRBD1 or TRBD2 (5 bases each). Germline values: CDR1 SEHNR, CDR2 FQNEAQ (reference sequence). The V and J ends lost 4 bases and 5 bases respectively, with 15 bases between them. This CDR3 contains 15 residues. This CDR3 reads CASSSPGPRNNEQFF. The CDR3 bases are TGTGCCAGCAGCTCGCCGGGACCCAGGAACAATGAGCAGTTCTTC.

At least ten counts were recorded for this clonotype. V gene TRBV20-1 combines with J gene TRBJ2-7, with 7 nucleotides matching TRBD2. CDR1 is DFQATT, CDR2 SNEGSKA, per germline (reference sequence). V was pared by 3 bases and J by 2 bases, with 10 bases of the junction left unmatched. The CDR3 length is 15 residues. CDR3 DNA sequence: TGCAGTGCTAGGGAGGGAGGGATCTTAGCCTACGAGCAGTACTTC. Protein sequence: CSAREGGILAYEQYF.

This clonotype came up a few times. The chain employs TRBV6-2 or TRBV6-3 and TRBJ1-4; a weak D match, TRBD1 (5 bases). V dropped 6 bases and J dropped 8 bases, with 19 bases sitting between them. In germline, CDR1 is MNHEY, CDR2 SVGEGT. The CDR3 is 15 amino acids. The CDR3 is CASSRDRLMEEKLFF. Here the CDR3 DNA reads TGTGCCAGCAGCCGGGACCGCTTAATGGAAGAAAAACTGTTTTTT.

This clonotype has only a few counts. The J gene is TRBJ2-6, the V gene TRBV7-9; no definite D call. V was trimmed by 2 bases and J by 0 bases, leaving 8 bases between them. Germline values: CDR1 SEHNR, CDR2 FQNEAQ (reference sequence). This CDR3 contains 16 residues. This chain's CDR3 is CASSLSTFSGANVLTF. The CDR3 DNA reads TGTGCCAGCAGCTTATCGACATTCTCTGGGGCCAACGTCCTGACTTTC.

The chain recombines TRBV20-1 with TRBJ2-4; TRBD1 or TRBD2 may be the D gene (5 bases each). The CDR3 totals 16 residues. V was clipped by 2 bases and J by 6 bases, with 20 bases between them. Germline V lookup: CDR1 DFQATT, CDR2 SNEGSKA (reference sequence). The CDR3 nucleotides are TGCAGTGCTAGATACCGGGACCCCTCCAGTAGAAACATTCAGTACTTC. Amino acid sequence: CSARYRDPSSRNIQYF.

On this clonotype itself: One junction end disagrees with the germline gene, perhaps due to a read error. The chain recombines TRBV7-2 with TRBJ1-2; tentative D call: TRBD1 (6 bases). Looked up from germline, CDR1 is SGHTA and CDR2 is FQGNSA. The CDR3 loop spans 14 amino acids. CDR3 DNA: TGTGCCAGCAGCTCCAGGGGCGACACCTATGACTACACCTTC. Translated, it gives CASSSRGDTYDYTF.

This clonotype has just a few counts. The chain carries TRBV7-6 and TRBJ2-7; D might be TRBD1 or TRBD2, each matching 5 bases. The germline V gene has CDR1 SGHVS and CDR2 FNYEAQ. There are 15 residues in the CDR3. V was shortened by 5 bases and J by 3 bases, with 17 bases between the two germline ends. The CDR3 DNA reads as TGTGCCAGCAGCCAAGGGACCGGAGAATACTACGAGCAGTACTTC. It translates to CASSQGTGEYYEQYF.

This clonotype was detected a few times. This CDR3 reads CASMPKAHSTDTQYF. CDR3 nucleotides: TGTGCCAGCATGCCCAAAGCGCATAGCACAGATACGCAGTATTTT. The rearrangement links TRBV21-1 to TRBJ2-3. TRBV21-1 is listed as a pseudogene. The CDR3 is 15 amino acids.

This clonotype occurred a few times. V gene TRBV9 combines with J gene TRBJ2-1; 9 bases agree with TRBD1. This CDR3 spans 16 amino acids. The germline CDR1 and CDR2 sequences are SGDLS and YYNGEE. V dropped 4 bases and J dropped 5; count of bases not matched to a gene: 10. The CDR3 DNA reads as TGTGCCAGCAGCCACCGACAGGGGGTGGGGGACAATGAGCAGTTCTTC. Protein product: CASSHRQGVGDNEQFF. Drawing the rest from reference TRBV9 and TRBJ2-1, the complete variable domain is DSGVTQTPKHLITATGQRVTLRCSPRSGDLSVYWYQQSLDQGLQFLIQYYNGEERAKGNILERFSAQQFPDLHSELNLSSLELGDSALYFCASSHRQGVGDNEQFFGPGTRLTVL.

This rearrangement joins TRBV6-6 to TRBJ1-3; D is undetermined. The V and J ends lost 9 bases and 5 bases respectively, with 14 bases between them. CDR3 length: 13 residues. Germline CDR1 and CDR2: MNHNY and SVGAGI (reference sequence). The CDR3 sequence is CASFGVFRNTIYF. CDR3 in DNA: TGTGCCAGTTTTGGGGTATTTAGAAACACCATATATTTT.

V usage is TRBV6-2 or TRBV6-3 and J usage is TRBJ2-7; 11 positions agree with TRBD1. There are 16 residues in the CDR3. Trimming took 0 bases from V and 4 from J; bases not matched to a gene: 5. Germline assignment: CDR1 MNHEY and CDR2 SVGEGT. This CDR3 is CASSYSRTGGEYEQYF. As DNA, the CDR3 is TGTGCCAGCAGTTACTCGAGGACAGGGGGCGAGTACGAGCAGTACTTC.

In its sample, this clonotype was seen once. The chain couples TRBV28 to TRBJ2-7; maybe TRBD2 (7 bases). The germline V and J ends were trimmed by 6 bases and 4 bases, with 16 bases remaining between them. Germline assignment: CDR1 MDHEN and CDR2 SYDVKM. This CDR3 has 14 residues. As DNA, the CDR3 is TGTGCCAGCAGAAAGGGGGGGCCTATTTACGAGCAGTACTTC. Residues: CASRKGGPIYEQYF.

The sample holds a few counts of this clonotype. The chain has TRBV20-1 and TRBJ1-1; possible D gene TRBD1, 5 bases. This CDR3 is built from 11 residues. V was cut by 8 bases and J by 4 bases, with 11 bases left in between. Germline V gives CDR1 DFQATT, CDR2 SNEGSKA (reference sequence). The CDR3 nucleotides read TGCAGTCTGGCGGGGCTCACTGAAGCTTTCTTT. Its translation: CSLAGLTEAFF.

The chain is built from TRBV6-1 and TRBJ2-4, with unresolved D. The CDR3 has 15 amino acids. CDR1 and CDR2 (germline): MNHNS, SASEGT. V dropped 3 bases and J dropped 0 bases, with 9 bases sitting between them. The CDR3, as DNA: TGTGCCAGCAGTGAGGGTGAGATAGCCAAAAACATTCAGTACTTC. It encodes CASSEGEIAKNIQYF.

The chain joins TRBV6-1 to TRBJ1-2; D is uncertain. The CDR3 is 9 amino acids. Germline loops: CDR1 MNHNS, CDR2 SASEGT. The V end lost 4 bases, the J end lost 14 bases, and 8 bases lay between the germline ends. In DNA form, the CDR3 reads TGTGCCAGCAGTGGACTTAGAACCTTC. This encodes CASSGLRTF.

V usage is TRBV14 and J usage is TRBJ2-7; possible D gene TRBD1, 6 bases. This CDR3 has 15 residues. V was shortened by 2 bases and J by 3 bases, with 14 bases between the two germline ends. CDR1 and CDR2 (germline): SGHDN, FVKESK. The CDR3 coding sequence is TGTGCCAGCAGCCAAATTCCAGGGGCTAGCTACGAGCAGTACTTC. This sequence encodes CASSQIPGASYEQYF.

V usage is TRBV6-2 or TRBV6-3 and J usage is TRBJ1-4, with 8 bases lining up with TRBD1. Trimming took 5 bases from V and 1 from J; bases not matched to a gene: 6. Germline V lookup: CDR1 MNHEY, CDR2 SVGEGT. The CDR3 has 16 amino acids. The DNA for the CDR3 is TGTGCCAGCAGTACTACAGGGGGAGTAACTAATGAAAAACTGTTTTTT. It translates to CASSTTGGVTNEKLFF.

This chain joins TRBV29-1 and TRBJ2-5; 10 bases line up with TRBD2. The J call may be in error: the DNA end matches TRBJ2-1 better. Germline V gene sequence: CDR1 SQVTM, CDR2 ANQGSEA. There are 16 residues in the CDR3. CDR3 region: CSVELSSGGAPNEQFF. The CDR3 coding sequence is TGCAGCGTTGAATTGTCTAGCGGGGGAGCCCCTAATGAGCAGTTCTTC.

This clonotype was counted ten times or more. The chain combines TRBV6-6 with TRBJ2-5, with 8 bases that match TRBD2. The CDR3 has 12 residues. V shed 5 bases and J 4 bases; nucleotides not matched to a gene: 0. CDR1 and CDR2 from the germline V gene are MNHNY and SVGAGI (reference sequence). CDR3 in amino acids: CASSAGGETQYF. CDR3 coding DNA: TGTGCCAGCAGTGCGGGGGGAGAGACCCAGTACTTC.

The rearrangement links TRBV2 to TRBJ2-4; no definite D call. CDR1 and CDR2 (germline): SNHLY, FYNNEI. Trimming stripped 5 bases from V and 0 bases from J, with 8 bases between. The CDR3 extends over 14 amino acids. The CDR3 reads CASSRTKAKNIQYF. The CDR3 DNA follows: TGTGCCAGCAGTCGGACGAAAGCCAAAAACATTCAGTACTTC.

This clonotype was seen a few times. CDR3 in amino acids: CASSQDRGGPYEQYF. CDR3 sequence (DNA): TGCGCCAGCAGCCAAGATCGCGGGGGTCCCTACGAGCAGTACTTC. The chain recombines TRBV4-3 with TRBJ2-7, with 7 bases aligning to TRBD2. The CDR3 sequence is 15 residues long. Germline lookup yields CDR1 LGHNA and CDR2 YSLEER. Unmatched junction bases numbered 4, after V lost 0 bases and J lost 2 bases.

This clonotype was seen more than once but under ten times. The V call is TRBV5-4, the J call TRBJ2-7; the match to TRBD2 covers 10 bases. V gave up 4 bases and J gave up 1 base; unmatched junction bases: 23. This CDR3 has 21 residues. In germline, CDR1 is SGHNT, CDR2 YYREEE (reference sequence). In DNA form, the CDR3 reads TGTGCCAGCAGCCTTGGTTCTGGGCTAGCGGGAGCCGGAGCGGTATCCTACGAGCAGTACTTC. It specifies CASSLGSGLAGAGAVSYEQYF. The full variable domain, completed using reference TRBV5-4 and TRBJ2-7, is ETGVTQSPTHLIKTRGQQVTLRCSSQSGHNTVSWYQQALGQGPQFIFQYYREEENGRGNFPPRFSGLQFPNYSSELNVNALELDDSALYLCASSLGSGLAGAGAVSYEQYFGPGTRLTVT.

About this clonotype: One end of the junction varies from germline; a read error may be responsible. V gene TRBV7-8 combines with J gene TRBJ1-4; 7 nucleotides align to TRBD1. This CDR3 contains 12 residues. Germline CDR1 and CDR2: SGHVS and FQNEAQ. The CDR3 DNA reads TGTGCCAGCAGCTGGGACAGCGACAAACTGTCTTTT. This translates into CASSWDSDKLSF.

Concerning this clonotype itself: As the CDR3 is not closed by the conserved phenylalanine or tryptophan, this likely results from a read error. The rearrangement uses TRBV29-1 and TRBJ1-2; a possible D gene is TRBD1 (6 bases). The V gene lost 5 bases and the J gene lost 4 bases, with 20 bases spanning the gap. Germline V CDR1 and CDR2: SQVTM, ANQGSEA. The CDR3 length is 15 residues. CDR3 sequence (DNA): TGCAGCGTTCTTTCCTCTGGACAGTCAAGCTATGGCTACACCCTC. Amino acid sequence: CSVLSSGQSSYGYTL.

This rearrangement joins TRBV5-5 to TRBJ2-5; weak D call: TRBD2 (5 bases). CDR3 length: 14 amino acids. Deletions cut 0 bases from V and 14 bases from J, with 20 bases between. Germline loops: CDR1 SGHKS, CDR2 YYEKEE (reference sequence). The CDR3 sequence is CASSLEAYTREGYF. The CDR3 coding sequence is TGTGCCAGCAGCTTGGAAGCGTACACAAGAGAGGGATACTTC.

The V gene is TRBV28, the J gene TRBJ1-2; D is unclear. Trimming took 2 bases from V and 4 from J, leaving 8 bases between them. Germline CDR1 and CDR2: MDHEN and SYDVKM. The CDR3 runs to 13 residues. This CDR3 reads CASSLATPYGYTF. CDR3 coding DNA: TGTGCCAGCAGTTTAGCTACGCCCTATGGCTACACCTTC.

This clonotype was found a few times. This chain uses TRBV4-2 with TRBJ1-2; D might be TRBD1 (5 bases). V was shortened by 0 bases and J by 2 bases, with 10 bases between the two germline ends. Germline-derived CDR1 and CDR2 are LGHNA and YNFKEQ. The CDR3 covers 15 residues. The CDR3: CASSQEWGSNYGYTF. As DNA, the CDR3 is TGTGCCAGCAGCCAAGAGTGGGGGTCAAACTATGGCTACACCTTC.

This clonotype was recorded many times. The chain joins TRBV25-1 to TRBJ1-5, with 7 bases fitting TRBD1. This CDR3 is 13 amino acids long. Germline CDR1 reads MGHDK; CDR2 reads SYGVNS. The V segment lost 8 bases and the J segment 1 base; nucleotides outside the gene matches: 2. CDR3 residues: CASSTGSNQPQHF. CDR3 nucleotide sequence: TGTGCCAGCTCGACAGGGAGCAATCAGCCCCAGCATTTT.

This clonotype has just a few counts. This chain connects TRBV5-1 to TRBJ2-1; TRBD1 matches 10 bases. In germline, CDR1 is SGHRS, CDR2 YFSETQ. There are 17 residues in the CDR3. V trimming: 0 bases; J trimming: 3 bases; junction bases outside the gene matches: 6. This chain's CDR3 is CASSLADRGPYYNEQFF. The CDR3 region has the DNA TGCGCCAGCAGCTTGGCTGACAGGGGGCCCTACTACAATGAGCAGTTCTTC.

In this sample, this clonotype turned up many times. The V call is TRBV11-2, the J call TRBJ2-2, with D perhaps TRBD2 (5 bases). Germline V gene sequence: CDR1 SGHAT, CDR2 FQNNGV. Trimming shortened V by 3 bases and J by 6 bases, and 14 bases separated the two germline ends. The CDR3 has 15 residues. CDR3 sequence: CASSFISVLSGELFF. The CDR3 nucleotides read TGTGCCAGCAGCTTTATTAGCGTGTTGTCCGGGGAGCTGTTTTTT.